Reported below is one T cell receptor (beta chain). Its antigen is not known. Germline CDR1 reads SEHNR; CDR2 reads FQNEAQ (reference sequence). The trim removed 8 bases at V and 5 bases at J, leaving 5 bases unmatched. CDR3 length: 13 amino acids. TCRdb itself ran the 5' RACE reads through MiXCR, one entry per CDR3 protein. The sample contains roughly 700,000 distinct CDR3 sequences, approximately 9% of which appear only once. The entry originates in a study of identical twins. Study-wide points: Its conclusions, products of cross-sectional statistical analysis, did not come from following the same donors. Invariant populations such as MAIT and iNKT cells could partly muddle zero-insertion analyses. Modelling underestimated the level of out-of-frame TCR alpha sharing observed in monozygotic twins.

All donors were healthy, and all were Caucasian. The data were also submitted as part of a second study, on yellow fever vaccine responses in identical twins.

The clonotype comes from a woman younger than 35 in good health. Sequencing was carried out using PBMCs. V gene TRBV7-9 combines with J gene TRBJ2-7, with 11 bases identical to TRBD1. The CDR3 nucleotides read TGTGCCAGCCGGGACAGGGGGTCGGACGAGCAGTACTTC. This codes for CASRDRGSDEQYF.